This TCR beta chain derives from a study of patients and donors after allogeneic stem cell transplantation. CDR3 length equals 14 residues. V was pared by 5 bases and J by 6 bases, with 10 bases of the junction left unmatched. Germline assignment: CDR1 MNHEY and CDR2 SMNVEV (reference sequence). TCRdb re-called the RT-PCR reads through MiXCR, storing one row per CDR3 protein. The table records 98,000 or so distinct CDR3 sequences, approximately 40% of them present only once. This clonotype was detected once. V gene TRBV27 combines with J gene TRBJ2-7; 7 bases fit TRBD2. The sequencing input was blood, either unsorted or a sorted T cell fraction (not recorded which). The receptor was derived from a human donor who was either an allogeneic HSCT recipient or a stem cell or donor lymphocyte infusion donor (not recorded which). It is not recorded whose cells these are; they may come from a transplant donor. The CDR3 loop reads CASSTRLAGSEQYF. The CDR3, as DNA: TGTGCCAGCAGTACCAGACTAGCCGGTAGCGAGCAGTACTTC.